Below are 13 T cell receptor beta chains sequenced from a single sample in a study of T-cell reconstitution after alpha-beta-depleted transplantation in children. A TCRbeta library incorporating unique molecular identifiers was prepared. TCRdb processed the PCR reads anew with MiXCR; each CDR3 protein has one entry. Altogether more than 200,000 distinct CDR3 sequences are present, roughly a quarter being singletons, with the ten largest covering 4% to 5.5%. Sequencing was performed on PBMCs, mostly from graft donor cells, taken 360 days after TCRalphabeta/CD19-depleted stem cell transplant. These receptors were obtained from a female patient aged 2-15 years who had a stem cell transplant for congenital amegakaryocytic thrombocytopenia, so the T cells may come from the graft donor.

The chain links TRBV5-1 to TRBJ2-5; perhaps TRBD1 as D (5 bases). V lost 0 bases and J lost 5, with 11 bases in between. This CDR3 spans 14 amino acids. Germline V gene sequence: CDR1 SGHRS, CDR2 YFSETQ. CDR3 residues: CASSLVTASETQYF. DNA for the CDR3: TGCGCCAGCAGCTTGGTGACAGCTTCGGAGACCCAGTACTTC. Supplemented by reference TRBV5-1 and TRBJ2-5, the full variable domain reads KAGVTQTPRYLIKTRGQQVTLSCSPISGHRSVSWYQQTPGQGLQFLFEYFSETQRNKGNFPGRFSGRQFSNSRSEMNVSTLELGDSALYLCASSLVTASETQYFGPGTRLLVL.

The rearrangement links TRBV27 to TRBJ2-1; D might be TRBD2 (5 bases). The CDR3 spans 15 residues. The germline V gene encodes CDR1 MNHEY and CDR2 SMNVEV (reference sequence). The V end was cut by 2 bases, the J end by 4 bases, with 12 bases between. The CDR3 DNA reads as TGTGCCAGCAGTTTACGTACGGGAACTTACAATGAGCAGTTCTTC. This gives the protein CASSLRTGTYNEQFF.

This clonotype was observed a few times. The rearrangement uses TRBV28 and TRBJ2-3; 9 bases are shared with TRBD1. Germline CDR1 and CDR2: MDHEN and SYDVKM. The V segment lost 6 bases and the J segment 9 bases; nucleotides outside the gene matches: 10. The length of the CDR3 is 14 residues. DNA for the CDR3: TGTGCCAGCAGCGAACAGGGGGCGTTCAGCACGCAGTATTTT. The encoded protein is CASSEQGAFSTQYF. The full variable domain, with the rest looked up from reference TRBV28 and TRBJ2-3, is DVKVTQSSRYLVKRTGEKVFLECVQDMDHENMFWYRQDPGLGLRLIYFSYDVKMKEKGDIPEGYSVSREKKERFSLILESASTNQTSMYLCASSEQGAFSTQYFGPGTRLTVL.

This clonotype occurred a few times. The V gene is TRBV7-3, the J gene TRBJ2-1, with D possibly being TRBD2 (5 bases). Per germline, CDR1 SGHTA and CDR2 FQGTGA. The V gene lost 6 bases and the J gene lost 0 bases, with 15 bases spanning the gap. This CDR3 has 16 amino acids. CDR3 sequence reads: CASRLEGSDSYNEQFF. In DNA form, the CDR3 reads TGTGCCAGCAGATTAGAGGGCAGTGACTCCTACAATGAGCAGTTCTTC.

This chain joins TRBV5-6 and TRBJ2-3; no reliable D call. This CDR3 spans 14 amino acids. Trimming stripped 3 bases from V and 1 base from J, with 9 bases between. Germline V CDR1 and CDR2: SGHDT, YYEEEE. The CDR3 nucleotides are TGTGCCAGCAGCTATGATGGGCGCACAGATACGCAGTATTTT. Its protein product is CASSYDGRTDTQYF.

The chain joins TRBV5-1 to TRBJ1-4; D call uncertain. The V end lost 5 bases, the J end lost 4 bases, and 9 bases lay between the germline ends. This CDR3 is built from 13 residues. Germline-derived CDR1 and CDR2 are SGHRS and YFSETQ. The CDR3 region has the DNA TGCGCCAGCAGTAGAGGGATTAATGAAAAACTGTTTTTT. Protein: CASSRGINEKLFF.

This clonotype was seen a few times. J is TRBJ1-2 and V is TRBV4-2; possible D gene TRBD1, 5 bases. The V gene lost 0 bases and the J gene lost 4 bases, with 15 bases spanning the gap. Germline V gene lookup returns CDR1 LGHNA and CDR2 YNFKEQ. The CDR3 is 16 amino acids. The CDR3 nucleotides are TGTGCCAGCAGCCAAGAAGGTCGTGACGGGGGCTATGGCTACACCTTC. This codes for CASSQEGRDGGYGYTF.

The V call is TRBV28, the J call TRBJ1-4; D is ambiguous. The CDR3 is 16 residues long. Germline assignment: CDR1 MDHEN and CDR2 SYDVKM. The germline V and J ends were trimmed by 6 bases and 1 base, with 15 bases remaining between them. Here the CDR3 reads CASRQTQELTNEKLFF. As DNA, the CDR3 is TGTGCCAGCAGACAGACGCAAGAACTAACTAATGAAAAACTGTTTTTT.

The chain uses TRBV10-3 and TRBJ1-1; tentatively, D is TRBD1 (5 bases). This CDR3 has 14 amino acids. Germline V gene data show CDR1 as ENHRY and CDR2 as SYGVKD. Trimming removed 10 bases from V and 4 bases from J, with 19 bases in between. CDR3 amino acids: CATQGGKLGTEAFF. The CDR3 region has the DNA TGTGCCACCCAGGGCGGGAAACTGGGCACTGAAGCTTTCTTT.

This clonotype was observed a few times. This chain joins TRBV7-2 and TRBJ1-2; D is perhaps TRBD1 (5 bases). Germline V CDR1 and CDR2: SGHTA, FQGNSA. CDR3 length: 13 amino acids. Trimming cost V 0 bases and J 6 bases, with 8 bases left between them. CDR3 in DNA: TGTGCCAGCAGCTTAGCGTTGGGGGATGGCTACACCTTC. Translation gives CASSLALGDGYTF. Filled out from reference TRBV7-2 and TRBJ1-2, the complete variable domain reads GAGVSQSPSNKVTEKGKDVELRCDPISGHTALYWYRQSLGQGLEFLIYFQGNSAPDKSGLPSDRFSAERTGGSVSTLTIQRTQQEDSAVYLCASSLALGDGYTFGSGTRLTVV.

This chain uses TRBV10-3 with TRBJ2-1; D uncertain. In germline, CDR1 is ENHRY, CDR2 SYGVKD. The CDR3 has 11 residues. V dropped 10 bases and J dropped 5 bases, with 9 bases sitting between them. The CDR3 DNA sequence: TGTGCCACCTCAAGGGACAATGAGCAGTTCTTC. It codes for CATSRDNEQFF.

In this sample, this clonotype turned up a few times. The rearrangement links TRBV4-2 to TRBJ1-1, with D uncertain. Germline CDR1 reads LGHNA; CDR2 reads YNFKEQ. The germline V and J ends were trimmed by 1 base and 4 bases, with 7 bases remaining between them. The CDR3 consists of 13 residues. CDR3 nucleotide sequence: TGTGCCAGCAGCCAAGGTTGGGGCACTGAAGCTTTCTTT. This sequence encodes CASSQGWGTEAFF.

The rearrangement links TRBV12-3 or TRBV12-4 to TRBJ1-6; no firm D call. The CDR3 covers 15 residues. Trimming pared 0 bases from V and 9 bases from J, leaving 12 bases between. CDR3 bases: TGTGCCAGCAGTTTAGCAGGGATGATCGGTTCACCCCTCCACTTT. Translation: CASSLAGMIGSPLHF.